This T cell receptor beta chain was retrieved from a study of T cell clusters in autoimmune cytopenias. Across the whole study: The median distinct TRB clonotype count was 2,000 to 3,000 per sample, from a median around 49,000 reads. Whole-study results and caveats: TRB repertoire shifts in secondary cytopenia and chronic lymphocytic leukemia mostly reflected lymphoma, not autoimmunity.

Each sample's input was 250 ng genomic DNA, 35,000 to 40,000 genome equivalents. The CDR3 extends over 13 amino acids. Germline V gene data show CDR1 as MNHEY and CDR2 as SVGAGI. Multiplex touch-down PCR amplified TRB using TRB-A and TRB-B pools in one tube. TCRdb re-called the multiplex PCR reads and gives one entry per CDR3 protein, without DNA. The sample spans about 15,000 distinct CDR3 sequences; the ten largest clones claim around 2.1%. Note on this clonotype: Its antigen is still unknown.

Sequencing was done on a sample of peripheral blood. The source is a human donor with an autoimmune cytopenia or autoimmune hepatitis (not recorded which). This sequence joins TRBV6-5 and TRBJ1-1; TCRdb's D gene call, TRBD1, goes unchecked for lack of DNA. The CDR3 region is CASKPEGGAEAFF.